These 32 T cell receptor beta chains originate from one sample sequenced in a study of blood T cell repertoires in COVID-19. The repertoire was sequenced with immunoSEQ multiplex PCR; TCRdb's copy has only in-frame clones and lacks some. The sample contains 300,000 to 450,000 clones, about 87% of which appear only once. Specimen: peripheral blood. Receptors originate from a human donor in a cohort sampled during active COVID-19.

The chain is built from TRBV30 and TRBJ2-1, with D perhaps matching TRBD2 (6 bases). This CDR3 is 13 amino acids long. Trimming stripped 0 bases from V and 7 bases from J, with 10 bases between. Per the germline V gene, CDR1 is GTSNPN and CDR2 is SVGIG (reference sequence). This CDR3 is CAWSVRGMNEQFF. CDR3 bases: TGTGCCTGGAGTGTACGGGGGATGAATGAGCAGTTCTTC.

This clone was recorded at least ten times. CDR3 coding DNA: TGCGCCAGCGGGGACAGCCCGAGCTACTATGGCTACACCTTC. It encodes CASGDSPSYYGYTF. The chain joins TRBV4-1 to TRBJ1-2; 7 bases map to TRBD1. Germline-derived CDR1 and CDR2 are MGHRA and YSYEKL. V dropped 8 bases and J dropped 3; count of bases not matched to a gene: 9. CDR3 size: 14 residues.

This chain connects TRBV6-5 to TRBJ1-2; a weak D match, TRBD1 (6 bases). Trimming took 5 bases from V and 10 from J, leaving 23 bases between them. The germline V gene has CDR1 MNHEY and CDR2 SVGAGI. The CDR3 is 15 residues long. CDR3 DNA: TGTGCCAGCAGTACCGACCGGGACACCCCCATTTCCTACACCTTC. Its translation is CASSTDRDTPISYTF.

The DNA of the CDR3 is TGTGCCAGTACCATTCCCGGGGGGACCCTCCACTTT. Protein product: CASTIPGGTLHF. The J gene is TRBJ1-6, the V gene TRBV19; D is perhaps TRBD1 (5 bases). The V end was cut by 7 bases, the J end by 14 bases, with 15 bases between. Germline V gene lookup returns CDR1 LNHDA and CDR2 SQIVND (reference sequence). This CDR3 has 12 amino acids.

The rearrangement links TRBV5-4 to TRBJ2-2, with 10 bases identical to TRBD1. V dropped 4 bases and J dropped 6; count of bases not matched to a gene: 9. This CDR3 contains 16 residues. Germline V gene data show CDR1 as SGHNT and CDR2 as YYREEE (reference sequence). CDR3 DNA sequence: TGTGCCAGCAGCATGGGGGGGACAGGGGTTCCCGGGGAGCTGTTTTTT. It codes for CASSMGGTGVPGELFF.

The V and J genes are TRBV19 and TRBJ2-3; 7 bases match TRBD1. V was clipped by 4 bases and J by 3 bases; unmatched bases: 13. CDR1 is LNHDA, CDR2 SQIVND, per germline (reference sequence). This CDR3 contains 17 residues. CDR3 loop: CASSTTPPTGLTDTQYF. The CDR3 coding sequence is TGTGCCAGTAGTACCACCCCCCCGACAGGGCTGACAGATACGCAGTATTTT.

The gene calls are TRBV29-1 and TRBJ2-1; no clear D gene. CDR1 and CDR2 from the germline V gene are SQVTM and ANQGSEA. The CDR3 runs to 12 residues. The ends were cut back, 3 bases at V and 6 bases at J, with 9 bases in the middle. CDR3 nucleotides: TGCAGCGTTGATAGCTGGTTCAATGAGCAGTTCTTC. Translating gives CSVDSWFNEQFF.

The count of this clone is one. CDR3 DNA sequence: TGTGCCAGTAGTATTGGCCAGGGAAGGGAAAAACTGTTTTTT. It yields the protein CASSIGQGREKLFF. The genes are TRBV19 and TRBJ1-4; D possibly corresponds to TRBD1 (5 bases). This CDR3 contains 14 residues. CDR1 and CDR2 (germline): LNHDA, SQIVND (reference sequence). Trimming pared 3 bases from V and 8 bases from J, leaving 13 bases between.

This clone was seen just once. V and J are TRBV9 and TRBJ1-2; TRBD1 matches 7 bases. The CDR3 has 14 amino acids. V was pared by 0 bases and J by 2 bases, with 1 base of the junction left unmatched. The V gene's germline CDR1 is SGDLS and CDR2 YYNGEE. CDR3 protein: CASSVGGQNYGYTF. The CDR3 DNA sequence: TGTGCCAGCAGCGTAGGGGGACAGAACTATGGCTACACCTTC.

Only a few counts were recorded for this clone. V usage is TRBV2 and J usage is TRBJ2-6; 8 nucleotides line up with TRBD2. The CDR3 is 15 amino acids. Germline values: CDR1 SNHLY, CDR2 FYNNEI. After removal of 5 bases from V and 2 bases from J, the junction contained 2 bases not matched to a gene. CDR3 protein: CASSRGGTGANVLTF. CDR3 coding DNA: TGTGCCAGCAGTCGGGGGGGTACTGGGGCCAACGTCCTGACTTTC. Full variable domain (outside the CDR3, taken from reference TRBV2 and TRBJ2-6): EPEVTQTPSHQVTQMGQEVILRCVPISNHLYFYWYRQILGQKVEFLVSFYNNEISEKSEIFDDQFSVERPDGSNFTLKIRSTKLEDSAMYFCASSRGGTGANVLTFGAGSRLTVL.

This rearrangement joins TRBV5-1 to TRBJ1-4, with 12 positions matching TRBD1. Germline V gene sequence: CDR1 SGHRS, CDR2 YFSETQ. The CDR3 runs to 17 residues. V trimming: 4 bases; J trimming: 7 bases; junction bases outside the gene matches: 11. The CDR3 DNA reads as TGCGCCAGCAGCCCCGGGACAGGGGGCGAATATGGTGAAAAACTGTTTTTT. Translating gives CASSPGTGGEYGEKLFF.

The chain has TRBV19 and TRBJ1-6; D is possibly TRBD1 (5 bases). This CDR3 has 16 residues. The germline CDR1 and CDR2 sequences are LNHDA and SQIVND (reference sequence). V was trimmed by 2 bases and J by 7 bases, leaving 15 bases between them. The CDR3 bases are TGTGCCAGTAGTATAAGACAGTCCCGAATGAATTCACCCCTCCACTTT. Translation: CASSIRQSRMNSPLHF.

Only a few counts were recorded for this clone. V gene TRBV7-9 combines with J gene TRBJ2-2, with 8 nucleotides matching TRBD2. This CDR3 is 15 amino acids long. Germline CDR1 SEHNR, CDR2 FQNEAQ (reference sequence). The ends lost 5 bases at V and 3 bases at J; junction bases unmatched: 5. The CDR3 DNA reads TGTGCCAGCAGCCCCTTAGCGGGGCACACCGGGGAGCTGTTTTTT. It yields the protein CASSPLAGHTGELFF.

The CDR3 here is CASSESQGVGGELFF. The CDR3 DNA reads TGTGCCAGCAGTGAAAGTCAGGGGGTGGGCGGGGAGCTGTTTTTT. The chain joins TRBV2 to TRBJ2-2, with 7 bases lining up with TRBD1. The germline gives CDR1 SNHLY, CDR2 FYNNEI. The CDR3 covers 15 residues. The V and J ends lost 2 bases and 7 bases, in that order; junction bases with no gene match: 7.

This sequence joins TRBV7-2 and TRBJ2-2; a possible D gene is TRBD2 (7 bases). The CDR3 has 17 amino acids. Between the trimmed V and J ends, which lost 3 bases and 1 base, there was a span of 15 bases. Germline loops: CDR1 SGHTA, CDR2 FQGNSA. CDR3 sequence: CASSFYAGAMNTGELFF. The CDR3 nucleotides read TGTGCCAGCAGCTTCTACGCGGGGGCCATGAACACCGGGGAGCTGTTTTTT.

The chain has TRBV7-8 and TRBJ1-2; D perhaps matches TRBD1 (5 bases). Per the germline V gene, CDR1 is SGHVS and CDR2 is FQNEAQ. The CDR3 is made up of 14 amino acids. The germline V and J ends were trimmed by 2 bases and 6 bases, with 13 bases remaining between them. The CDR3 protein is CASSLSGRADGYTF. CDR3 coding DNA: TGTGCCAGCAGCTTAAGTGGCAGGGCGGATGGCTACACCTTC.

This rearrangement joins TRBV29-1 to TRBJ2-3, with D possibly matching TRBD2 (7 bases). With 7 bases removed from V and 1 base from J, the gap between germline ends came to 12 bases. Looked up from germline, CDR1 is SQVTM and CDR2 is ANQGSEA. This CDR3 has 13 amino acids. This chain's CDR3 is CSAEGGGTDTQYF. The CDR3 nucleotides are TGCAGCGCGGAGGGGGGGGGCACAGATACGCAGTATTTT.

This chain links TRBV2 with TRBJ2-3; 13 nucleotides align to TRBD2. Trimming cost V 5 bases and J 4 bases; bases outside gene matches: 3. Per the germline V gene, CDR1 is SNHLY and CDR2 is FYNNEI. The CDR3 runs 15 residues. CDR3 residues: CASSRTSGGPDTQYF. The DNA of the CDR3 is TGTGCCAGCAGTCGGACTAGCGGGGGCCCAGATACGCAGTATTTT.

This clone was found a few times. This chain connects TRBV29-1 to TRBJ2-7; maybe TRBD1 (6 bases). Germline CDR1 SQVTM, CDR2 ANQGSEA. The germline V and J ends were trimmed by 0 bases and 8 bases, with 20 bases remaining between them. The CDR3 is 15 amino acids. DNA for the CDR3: TGCAGCGTTGAAGATCCGTCCCAGGGGCCCCACAAGCAGTACTTC. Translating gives CSVEDPSQGPHKQYF.

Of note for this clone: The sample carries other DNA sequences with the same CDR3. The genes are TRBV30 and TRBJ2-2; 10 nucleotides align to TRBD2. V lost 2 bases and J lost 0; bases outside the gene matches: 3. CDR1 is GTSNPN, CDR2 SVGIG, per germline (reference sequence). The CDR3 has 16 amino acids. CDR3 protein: CAWSRTSGANTGELFF. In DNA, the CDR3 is TGTGCCTGGAGTCGGACTAGCGGAGCGAACACCGGGGAGCTGTTTTTT. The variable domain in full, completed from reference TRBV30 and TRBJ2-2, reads SQTIHQWPATLVQPVGSPLSLECTVEGTSNPNLYWYRQAAGRGLQLLFYSVGIGQISSEVPQNLSASRPQDRQFILSSKKLLLSDSGFYLCAWSRTSGANTGELFFGEGSRLTVL.

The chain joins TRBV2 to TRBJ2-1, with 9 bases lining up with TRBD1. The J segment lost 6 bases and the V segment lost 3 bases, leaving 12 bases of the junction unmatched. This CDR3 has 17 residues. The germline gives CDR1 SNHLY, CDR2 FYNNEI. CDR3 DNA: TGTGCCAGCAGTGATAGCTTGGAACAGGGGGCGTCCAATGAGCAGTTCTTC. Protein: CASSDSLEQGASNEQFF.

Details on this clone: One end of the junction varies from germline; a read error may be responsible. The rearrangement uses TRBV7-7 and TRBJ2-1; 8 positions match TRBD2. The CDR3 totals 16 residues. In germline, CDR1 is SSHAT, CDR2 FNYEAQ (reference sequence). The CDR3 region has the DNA TGTGCTAGCAGCTTAAATGCGGGGGGCCCTTACAATGAGCAGTTCTTC. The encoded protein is CASSLNAGGPYNEQFF.

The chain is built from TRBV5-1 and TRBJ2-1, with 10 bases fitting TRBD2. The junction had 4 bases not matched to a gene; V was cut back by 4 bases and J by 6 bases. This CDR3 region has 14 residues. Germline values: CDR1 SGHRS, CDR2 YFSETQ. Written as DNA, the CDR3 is TGCGCCAGCAGCCCAGGACTAGCGGTCAATGAGCAGTTCTTC. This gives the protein CASSPGLAVNEQFF.

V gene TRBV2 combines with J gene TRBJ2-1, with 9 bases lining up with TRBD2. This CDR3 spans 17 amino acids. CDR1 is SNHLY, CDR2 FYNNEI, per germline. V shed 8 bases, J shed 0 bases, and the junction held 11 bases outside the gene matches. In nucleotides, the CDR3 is TGTGCCAGCGGTAGGCTAGCGGGGCCCAGCTCCTACAATGAGCAGTTCTTC. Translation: CASGRLAGPSSYNEQFF.

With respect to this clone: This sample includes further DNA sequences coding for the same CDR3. CDR3 residues: CAWSGRTGGEQYF. DNA for the CDR3: TGTGCCTGGAGTGGCCGGACTGGAGGGGAGCAGTACTTC. J is TRBJ2-7 and V is TRBV30; a possible D gene is TRBD2 (6 bases). CDR3 length: 13 residues. The V gene lost 1 base and the J gene lost 7 bases, with 14 bases spanning the gap. CDR1 and CDR2 (germline): GTSNPN, SVGIG (reference sequence).

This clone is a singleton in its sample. The CDR3, as DNA: TGTGCCAGCAGCCAAGCAGTGGGCCGAAACACTGAAGCTTTCTTT. Its translation: CASSQAVGRNTEAFF. The chain has TRBV3-1 (or the pseudogene TRBV3-2) and TRBJ1-1; no reliable D call. CDR1 and CDR2 from the germline V gene are LGHDT and YNNKEL (reference sequence). V was pared by 1 base and J by 2 bases, with 11 bases between. CDR3 length: 15 residues.

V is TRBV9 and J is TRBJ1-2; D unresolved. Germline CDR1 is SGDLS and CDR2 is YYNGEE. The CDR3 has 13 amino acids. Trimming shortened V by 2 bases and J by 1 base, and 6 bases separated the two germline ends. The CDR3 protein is CASSVGSNYGYTF. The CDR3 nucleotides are TGTGCCAGCAGCGTCGGGAGTAACTATGGCTACACCTTC.

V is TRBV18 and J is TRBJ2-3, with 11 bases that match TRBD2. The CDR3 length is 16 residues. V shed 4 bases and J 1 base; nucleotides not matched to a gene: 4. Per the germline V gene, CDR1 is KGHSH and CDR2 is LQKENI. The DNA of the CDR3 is TGTGCCAGCTCACGACCGGGACTAGCGGGCACAGATACGCAGTATTTT. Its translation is CASSRPGLAGTDTQYF.

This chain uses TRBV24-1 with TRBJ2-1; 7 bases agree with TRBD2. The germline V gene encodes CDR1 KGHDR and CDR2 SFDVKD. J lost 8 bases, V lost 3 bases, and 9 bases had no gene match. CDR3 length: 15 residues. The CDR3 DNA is TGTGCCACCAGTGATGTTGGACTAGTAACCGATGAGCAGTTCTTC. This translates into CATSDVGLVTDEQFF.

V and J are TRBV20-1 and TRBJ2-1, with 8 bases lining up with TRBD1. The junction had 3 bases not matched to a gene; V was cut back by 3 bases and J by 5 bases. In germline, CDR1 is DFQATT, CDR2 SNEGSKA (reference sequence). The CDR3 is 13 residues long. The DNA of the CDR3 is TGCAGTGCTAGTGGGACAGGAAACAATGAGCAGTTCTTC. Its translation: CSASGTGNNEQFF.

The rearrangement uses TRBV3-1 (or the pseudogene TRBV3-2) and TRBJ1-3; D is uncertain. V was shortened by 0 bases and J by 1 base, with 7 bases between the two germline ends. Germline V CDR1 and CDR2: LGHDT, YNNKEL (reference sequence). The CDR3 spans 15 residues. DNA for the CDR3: TGTGCCAGCAGCCAAGACGGACTGTCTGGAAACACCATATATTTT. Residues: CASSQDGLSGNTIYF.

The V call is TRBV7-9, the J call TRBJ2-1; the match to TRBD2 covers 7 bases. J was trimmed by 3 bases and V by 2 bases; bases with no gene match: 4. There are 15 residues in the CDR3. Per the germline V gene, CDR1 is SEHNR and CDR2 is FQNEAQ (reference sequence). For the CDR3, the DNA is TGTGCCAGCAGCTTAAGCGGGGCCCTCTACAATGAGCAGTTCTTC. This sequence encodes CASSLSGALYNEQFF.